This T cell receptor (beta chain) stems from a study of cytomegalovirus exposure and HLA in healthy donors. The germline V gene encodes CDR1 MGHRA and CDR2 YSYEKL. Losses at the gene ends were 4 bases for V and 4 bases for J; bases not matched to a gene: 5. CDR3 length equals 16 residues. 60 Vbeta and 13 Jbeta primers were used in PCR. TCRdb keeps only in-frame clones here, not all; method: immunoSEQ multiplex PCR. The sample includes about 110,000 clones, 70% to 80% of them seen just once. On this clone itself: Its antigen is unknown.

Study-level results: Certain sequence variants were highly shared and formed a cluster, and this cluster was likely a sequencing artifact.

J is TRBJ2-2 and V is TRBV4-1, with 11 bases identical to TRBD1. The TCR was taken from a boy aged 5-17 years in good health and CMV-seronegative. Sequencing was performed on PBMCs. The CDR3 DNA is TGCGCCAGCAGCCCATCCGGGACAGGGGGCACCGGGGAGCTGTTTTTT. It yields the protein CASSPSGTGGTGELFF.